A single sample gave rise to the 8 T cell receptor beta chains below, sequenced in a study of cytomegalovirus exposure and HLA in healthy donors (dated by TCRdb to 2016 to 2017). Receptors were amplified or captured by the immunoSEQ multiplex PCR assay. For the multiplex PCR, a mixture combining 60 forward primers for TCR Vbeta segments and 13 reverse primers for TCR Jbeta segments was used. TCRdb holds this immuneACCESS table with in-frame rearrangements only. Some clones are missing; in checked studies, unresolved V genes explain under half, and the rest has no known cause. The sample data list 60,000 to 70,000 clones, and approximately 80% of these were observed just once. The ten top clones hold roughly 8.2% of the sample. Sequenced sample: PBMCs. The receptor set was obtained from a man younger than 35 in good health and CMV-seropositive.

The chain carries TRBV29-1 and TRBJ2-7; 7 positions agree with TRBD2. Germline V gene lookup returns CDR1 SQVTM and CDR2 ANQGSEA. CDR3 length: 14 amino acids. V lost 6 bases and J lost 4; bases outside the gene matches: 12. The DNA for the CDR3 is TGCAGCGTAACTGTTCCGGGACTACCATACGAGCAGTACTTC. Translating gives CSVTVPGLPYEQYF.

This clone appeared once. The gene calls are TRBV2 and TRBJ2-1; D gene unclear. With 6 bases removed from V and 4 bases from J, the gap between germline ends came to 10 bases. Germline V lookup: CDR1 SNHLY, CDR2 FYNNEI. CDR3 length equals 13 residues. CDR3 amino acids: CASRAGLYNEQFF. In nucleotides, the CDR3 is TGTGCCAGCAGGGCAGGTCTTTACAATGAGCAGTTCTTC.

This clone was observed a few times. The chain combines TRBV5-1 with TRBJ1-3; TRBD1 might be the D (5 bases). The V end was cut by 6 bases, the J end by 1 base, with 11 bases between. The CDR3 contains 14 residues. Germline V gene lookup returns CDR1 SGHRS and CDR2 YFSETQ. The DNA of the CDR3 is TGCGCCAGCAACCCAGGGCTTTCTGGAAACACCATATATTTT. Amino acid sequence: CASNPGLSGNTIYF.

In its sample, this clone was seen a few times. The chain is built from TRBV6-5 and TRBJ1-4; D is undetermined. Germline V gene data show CDR1 as MNHEY and CDR2 as SVGAGI. The CDR3 runs to 16 residues. V was shortened by 3 bases and J by 0 bases, with 11 bases between the two germline ends. Here the CDR3 reads CASSYRVPATNEKLFF. The DNA of the CDR3 is TGTGCCAGCAGTTATCGGGTCCCCGCAACTAATGAAAAACTGTTTTTT.

This clone was detected only a few times. The rearrangement links TRBV28 to TRBJ1-6; TRBD1 matches 8 bases. CDR3 length equals 16 residues. Trimming took 8 bases from V and 6 from J; bases not matched to a gene: 12. Germline assignment: CDR1 MDHEN and CDR2 SYDVKM. The CDR3 DNA reads TGTGCCAGCCGGGGCGGGGACAGGTCATTTAATTCACCCCTCCACTTT. Encoded protein: CASRGGDRSFNSPLHF.

The chain joins TRBV5-6 to TRBJ1-2, with 12 bases identical to TRBD1. Germline CDR1 SGHDT, CDR2 YYEEEE. After removal of 4 bases from V and 5 bases from J, the junction contained 6 bases not matched to a gene. The length of the CDR3 is 15 residues. CDR3 region: CASSHPGQGAYGYTF. CDR3 DNA sequence: TGTGCCAGCAGCCATCCGGGACAGGGGGCGTATGGCTACACCTTC.

V is TRBV13 and J is TRBJ1-2; D gene ambiguous. Trimming shortened V by 5 bases and J by 6 bases, and 10 bases separated the two germline ends. The V gene's germline CDR1 is PRHDT and CDR2 FYEKMQ (reference sequence). The CDR3 sequence is 12 residues long. CDR3 region: CASSTGRNGYTF. The CDR3 nucleotides read TGTGCCAGCAGCACCGGCAGGAATGGCTACACCTTC. Supplemented by reference TRBV13 and TRBJ1-2, the full variable domain reads AAGVIQSPRHLIKEKRETATLKCYPIPRHDTVYWYQQGPGQDPQFLISFYEKMQSDKGSIPDRFSAQQFSDYHSELNMSSLELGDSALYFCASSTGRNGYTFGSGTRLTVV.

The chain is built from TRBV4-2 and TRBJ2-2; 11 bases fit TRBD2. CDR3 length: 17 amino acids. Trimming removed 0 bases from V and 6 bases from J; junction bases left unmatched: 6. From germline, CDR1 is LGHNA and CDR2 YNFKEQ. Here the CDR3 reads CASSQDNLAGGSGELFF. As DNA, the CDR3 is TGTGCCAGCAGCCAAGATAATCTAGCGGGGGGATCCGGGGAGCTGTTTTTT.